The 17 T cell receptor beta chains below were found in one sample sequenced in a study of control samples from healthy donors and cancer patients. Profiling relied on immunoSEQ multiplex PCR, and the TCRdb table lists in-frame clones only, not all of them. This table holds some 130,000 clones, approximately 90% found once. Material: blood. All receptors come from a man between 40 and 49 years old in good health.

The chain employs TRBV5-6 and TRBJ2-7, with 12 bases identical to TRBD1. This CDR3 is 14 amino acids long. Germline CDR1 and CDR2: SGHDT and YYEEEE. J was trimmed by 6 bases and V by 1 base; bases with no gene match: 2. CDR3 nucleotide sequence: TGTGCCAGCAGCTTGCGGGACAGGGGGCCCGAGCAGTACTTC. Translation: CASSLRDRGPEQYF.

V is TRBV5-6 and J is TRBJ2-3; 9 bases agree with TRBD1. The CDR3 consists of 15 residues. The germline gives CDR1 SGHDT, CDR2 YYEEEE. V shed 3 bases, J shed 2 bases, and the junction held 4 bases outside the gene matches. CDR3 bases: TGTGCCAGCAGCTGGGACAGGGCTATCACAGATACGCAGTATTTT. It codes for CASSWDRAITDTQYF.

This chain uses TRBV30 with TRBJ1-1, with D tentatively TRBD1 (6 bases). The V gene lost 7 bases and the J gene lost 2 bases, with 14 bases spanning the gap. Germline CDR1 and CDR2: GTSNPN and SVGIG (reference sequence). This CDR3 has 13 residues. The CDR3 DNA sequence: TGTGCCTCCAATCGGGGGACAAACACTGAAGCTTTCTTT. The encoded protein is CASNRGTNTEAFF.

This clone was counted once. The chain links TRBV19 to TRBJ2-1; 8 bases are shared with TRBD2. CDR3 length equals 15 residues. The trim removed 7 bases at V and 0 bases at J, leaving 5 bases unmatched. The germline V gene encodes CDR1 LNHDA and CDR2 SQIVND (reference sequence). CDR3 residues: CASTRTSISYNEQFF. Written as DNA, the CDR3 is TGTGCCAGTACCCGGACTAGCATCTCCTACAATGAGCAGTTCTTC.

The chain joins TRBV7-6 to TRBJ2-3; 7 nucleotides agree with TRBD2. J lost 0 bases, V lost 3 bases, and 6 bases had no gene match. The CDR3 consists of 16 residues. CDR1 is SGHVS, CDR2 FNYEAQ, per germline. Written as DNA, the CDR3 is TGTGCCAGCAGCTTTGTAGCGGGCCTGAGCACAGATACGCAGTATTTT. It yields the protein CASSFVAGLSTDTQYF. The complete variable domain, with remaining parts taken from reference TRBV7-6 and TRBJ2-3, reads GAGVSQSPRYKVTKRGQDVALRCDPISGHVSLYWYRQALGQGPEFLTYFNYEAQQDKSGLPNDRFSAERPEGSISTLTIQRTEQRDSAMYRCASSFVAGLSTDTQYFGPGTRLTVL.

The V call is TRBV7-9, the J call TRBJ1-3, with TRBD1 matching over 8 bases. Germline assignment: CDR1 SEHNR and CDR2 FQNEAQ (reference sequence). The J segment lost 4 bases and the V segment lost 7 bases, leaving 15 bases of the junction unmatched. This CDR3 spans 17 amino acids. This CDR3 is CASTRAQGAINGNTIYF. CDR3 DNA sequence: TGTGCCAGCACCCGGGCCCAGGGGGCCATCAACGGAAACACCATATATTTT.

This chain joins TRBV7-8 and TRBJ1-6; possibly TRBD1 for D (6 bases). Germline-derived CDR1 and CDR2 are SGHVS and FQNEAQ. The CDR3 consists of 15 residues. Trimming stripped 2 bases from V and 6 bases from J, with 11 bases between. CDR3 bases: TGTGCCAGCAGCTTAATTGTACAGGGTAATTCACCCCTCCACTTT. Protein: CASSLIVQGNSPLHF.

The gene calls are TRBV5-5 and TRBJ1-4, with 9 bases that match TRBD1. Per germline, CDR1 SGHKS and CDR2 YYEKEE (reference sequence). The CDR3 length is 16 residues. The ends lost 4 bases at V and 4 bases at J; junction bases unmatched: 8. The CDR3 sequence is CASSVRDRALNEKLFF. CDR3 in DNA: TGTGCCAGCAGCGTCCGGGACAGGGCCCTTAATGAAAAACTGTTTTTT.

The J gene is TRBJ1-2, the V gene TRBV4-1; no definite D call. The ends were cut back, 0 bases at V and 5 bases at J, with 13 bases in the middle. The germline gives CDR1 MGHRA, CDR2 YSYEKL. The CDR3 consists of 15 residues. The CDR3 protein is CASSQDSRGFYGYTF. CDR3 nucleotide sequence: TGCGCCAGCAGCCAAGACTCCAGAGGATTTTATGGCTACACCTTC.

As regards this clone: Other nucleotide sequences in the sample specify the same CDR3. The chain is built from TRBV2 and TRBJ2-7; the match to TRBD1 covers 7 bases. This CDR3 contains 14 residues. V lost 2 bases, J lost 2 bases, and 3 bases stayed unmatched. From germline, CDR1 is SNHLY and CDR2 FYNNEI. The CDR3 region is CASSEQGEAYEQYF. The CDR3 DNA reads as TGTGCCAGCAGTGAACAGGGGGAAGCCTACGAGCAGTACTTC.

Only one count was recorded for this clone. V gene TRBV5-5 combines with J gene TRBJ1-6, with D perhaps TRBD1 (5 bases). Germline V gene lookup returns CDR1 SGHKS and CDR2 YYEKEE (reference sequence). V gave up 1 base and J gave up 2 bases, with 22 bases separating them. The CDR3 runs to 20 residues. CDR3 coding DNA: TGTGCCAGCAGCTTGCGGGACGTTCTGCAGCAAGCCACCTATAATTCACCCCTCCACTTT. Translation: CASSLRDVLQQATYNSPLHF. Filled out from reference TRBV5-5 and TRBJ1-6, the complete variable domain reads DAGVTQSPTHLIKTRGQQVTLRCSPISGHKSVSWYQQVLGQGPQFIFQYYEKEERGRGNFPDRFSARQFPNYSSELNVNALLLGDSALYLCASSLRDVLQQATYNSPLHFGNGTRLTVT.

The chain joins TRBV3-1 (or the pseudogene TRBV3-2) to TRBJ2-7, with D possibly TRBD1 on 6 matching bases. CDR1 and CDR2 from the germline V gene are LGHDT and YNNKEL (reference sequence). The germline V and J ends were trimmed by 6 bases and 0 bases, with 15 bases remaining between them. The CDR3 sequence is 15 residues long. The CDR3 DNA reads as TGTGCCAGCAGTCGCAATACAGGGAGCTCCTACGAGCAGTACTTC. Encoded protein: CASSRNTGSSYEQYF.

The rearrangement uses TRBV7-3 and TRBJ2-1, with 7 bases lining up with TRBD2. Germline lookup yields CDR1 SGHTA and CDR2 FQGTGA. This CDR3 is 16 amino acids long. Unmatched junction bases numbered 10, after V lost 4 bases and J lost 4 bases. CDR3 region: CASSSTVSSGYNEQFF. The CDR3 nucleotides read TGTGCCAGCAGCTCTACGGTCAGTAGCGGGTACAATGAGCAGTTCTTC. Filled out from reference TRBV7-3 and TRBJ2-1, the complete variable domain reads GAGVSQTPSNKVTEKGKYVELRCDPISGHTALYWYRQSLGQGPEFLIYFQGTGAADDSGLPNDRFFAVRPEGSVSTLKIQRTERGDSAVYLCASSSTVSSGYNEQFFGPGTRLTVL.

In DNA form, the CDR3 reads TGTGCCAGTAGTATTACCCCAGGGCGCCTGGTGCCCCAGCATTTT. Translated, it gives CASSITPGRLVPQHF. This chain uses TRBV19 with TRBJ1-5; tentative D call: TRBD1 (5 bases). The CDR3 has 15 residues. Per the germline V gene, CDR1 is LNHDA and CDR2 is SQIVND (reference sequence). Trimming stripped 3 bases from V and 9 bases from J, with 18 bases between. The full variable domain, rest sourced from reference TRBV19 and TRBJ1-5, is DGGITQSPKYLFRKEGQNVTLSCEQNLNHDAMYWYRQDPGQGLRLIYYSQIVNDFQKGDIAEGYSVSREKKESFPLTVTSAQKNPTAFYLCASSITPGRLVPQHFGDGTRLSIL.

The CDR3 is CARQGRAYEQYF. DNA for the CDR3: TGTGCCAGACAGGGTAGGGCCTACGAGCAGTACTTC. The genes are TRBV19 and TRBJ2-7; D is possibly TRBD1 (6 bases). Per germline, CDR1 LNHDA and CDR2 SQIVND (reference sequence). Trimming removed 9 bases from V and 2 bases from J, with 11 bases in between. The CDR3 sequence is 12 residues long.

V usage is TRBV9 and J usage is TRBJ2-2; no clear D gene. This CDR3 spans 12 amino acids. CDR1 is SGDLS and CDR2 is YYNGEE in the germline V gene. Trimming removed 0 bases at V and 3 bases at J, with 0 bases between. The CDR3 sequence: CASSVDTGELFF. The CDR3 coding sequence is TGTGCCAGCAGCGTAGACACCGGGGAGCTGTTTTTT.

In DNA, the CDR3 is TGTGCCAGCAGCGGGGCCCCCACTGGGGCAGATACGCAGTATTTT. The encoded protein is CASSGAPTGADTQYF. The chain joins TRBV9 to TRBJ2-3; D gene uncertain. Per germline, CDR1 SGDLS and CDR2 YYNGEE. The CDR3 is 15 amino acids. Trimming cost V 3 bases and J 4 bases, with 15 bases left between them.